This T cell receptor beta chain was found in a study of blood T cell repertoires in COVID-19. This table comes from immunoSEQ multiplex PCR, and its TCRdb copy is limited to in-frame clones, with some not included. The sample has about 400,000 clones, approximately 87% seen once. This CDR3 has 14 residues. Germline lookup yields CDR1 LGHDT and CDR2 YNNKEL (reference sequence). The V end was cut by 4 bases, the J end by 4 bases, with 8 bases between. V and J are TRBV3-1 (or the pseudogene TRBV3-2) and TRBJ1-6, with a tentative D call TRBD1 (5 bases). This TCR was recovered from a woman aged 25 to 45 with acute COVID-19. The specimen was PBMCs or T cells enriched from blood (not recorded which). The CDR3 protein is CASSRDRYNSPLHF. Here the CDR3 DNA reads TGTGCCAGCAGCCGAGACAGATATAATTCACCCCTCCACTTT.